Shown below are 27 T cell receptor beta chains from a single sample sequenced in a study of OX40 agonist ivuxolimab in advanced cancers. The assay was immunoSEQ multiplex PCR, and TCRdb's table has in-frame clones only and misses some. This sample has about 81,000 clones, with approximately 90% found just once. The input for sequencing was CD4+ or CD8+ T cells sorted from blood, taken in a trial of the OX40 agonist ivuxolimab. Every receptor here comes from an adult with an advanced solid tumor such as melanoma, head and neck, liver or kidney cancer.

CDR3 coding DNA: TGCGCCAGCAGCTTGGCCGGGACCGGCGGAGATACGCAGTATTTT. This codes for CASSLAGTGGDTQYF. V usage is TRBV5-1 and J usage is TRBJ2-3, with D perhaps TRBD1 or TRBD2 (5 bases each). Per the germline V gene, CDR1 is SGHRS and CDR2 is YFSETQ. This CDR3 has 15 amino acids. Between the trimmed V and J ends, which lost 0 bases and 5 bases, there was a span of 13 bases.

A single count supports this clone. The chain carries TRBV11-2 and TRBJ1-2, with TRBD1 matching over 8 bases. Per the germline V gene, CDR1 is SGHAT and CDR2 is FQNNGV. With V trimmed by 6 bases and J by 3 bases, 12 bases remained unmatched. The CDR3 is 16 amino acids. The CDR3, as DNA: TGTGCCAGCAGACGAGGGGACAGGATGTTAGACTATGGCTACACCTTC. It yields the protein CASRRGDRMLDYGYTF.

This chain connects TRBV7-2 to TRBJ2-1, with 8 bases that match TRBD2. Trimming at V came to 3 bases and at J to 6 bases, leaving 7 bases not matched to a gene. The length of the CDR3 is 15 residues. Germline V gene sequence: CDR1 SGHTA, CDR2 FQGNSA. The CDR3 protein is CASSLGLVGLNEQFF. The CDR3 DNA follows: TGTGCCAGCAGCTTGGGACTAGTGGGCCTCAATGAGCAGTTCTTC.

The chain joins TRBV9 to TRBJ1-1, with a weak D call TRBD1 (5 bases). V was clipped by 0 bases and J by 0 bases, with 9 bases between them. Germline CDR1 reads SGDLS; CDR2 reads YYNGEE. CDR3 length equals 15 residues. The CDR3 DNA sequence: TGTGCCAGCAGCGTAGTCCCAGGGATGAACACTGAAGCTTTCTTT. Translation gives CASSVVPGMNTEAFF. The full variable domain, completed using reference TRBV9 and TRBJ1-1, is DSGVTQTPKHLITATGQRVTLRCSPRSGDLSVYWYQQSLDQGLQFLIQYYNGEERAKGNILERFSAQQFPDLHSELNLSSLELGDSALYFCASSVVPGMNTEAFFGQGTRLTVV.

The chain has TRBV18 and TRBJ1-5, with D unclear. CDR1 is KGHSH, CDR2 LQKENI, per germline. The CDR3 runs to 14 residues. Deletions cut 6 bases from V and 7 bases from J, with 16 bases between. The CDR3 reads CASSPAGKEQPQHF. Here the CDR3 DNA reads TGTGCCAGCTCTCCAGCCGGGAAGGAGCAGCCCCAGCATTTT.

The chain uses TRBV6-5 and TRBJ2-7, with D tentatively TRBD1 or TRBD2 (5 bases each). The V end was cut by 5 bases, the J end by 3 bases, with 14 bases between. Per the germline V gene, CDR1 is MNHEY and CDR2 is SVGAGI. The CDR3 has 14 amino acids. The CDR3 nucleotides are TGTGCCAGCAGTCGCCGCGATGGGGGCTACGAGCAGTACTTC. Amino acids: CASSRRDGGYEQYF.

The CDR3 coding sequence is TGTGCCAGCAGAGGAAGAAGCGGGACAGGGGATACCGGGGAGCTGTTTTTT. This sequence encodes CASRGRSGTGDTGELFF. The J gene is TRBJ2-2, the V gene TRBV2; 10 nucleotides line up with TRBD1. This CDR3 is 17 amino acids long. CDR1 is SNHLY and CDR2 is FYNNEI in the germline V gene. The junction had 12 bases not matched to a gene; V was cut back by 6 bases and J by 5 bases.

The chain is built from TRBV6-1 and TRBJ2-2, with 8 positions matching TRBD1. The junction had 11 bases not matched to a gene; V was cut back by 7 bases and J by 7 bases. Germline V gives CDR1 MNHNS, CDR2 SASEGT. The CDR3 spans 15 residues. CDR3 nucleotides: TGTGCCAGCAACCCGACAGGGGCGATCAGCGGGGAGCTGTTTTTT. The encoded protein is CASNPTGAISGELFF.

The J gene is TRBJ2-1, the V gene TRBV13; either TRBD1 or TRBD2 may fit D (5 bases each). This CDR3 has 12 residues. V was clipped by 3 bases and J by 7 bases, with 7 bases between them. Germline V gene sequence: CDR1 PRHDT, CDR2 FYEKMQ (reference sequence). CDR3 bases: TGTGCCAGCAGCTTGGGGGATAATGAGCAGTTCTTC. Amino acid sequence: CASSLGDNEQFF. The variable domain in full, with the rest retrieved from reference TRBV13 and TRBJ2-1, is AAGVIQSPRHLIKEKRETATLKCYPIPRHDTVYWYQQGPGQDPQFLISFYEKMQSDKGSIPDRFSAQQFSDYHSELNMSSLELGDSALYFCASSLGDNEQFFGPGTRLTVL.

Concerning this clone: Since the CDR3 does not end with the conserved phenylalanine or tryptophan, this likely comes from a read error. The rearrangement joins TRBV18 to TRBJ1-6, with D possibly matching TRBD1 (6 bases). Trimming took off 2 bases at V and 10 bases at J, with 18 bases between the two ends. Germline V gene sequence: CDR1 KGHSH, CDR2 LQKENI. CDR3 length: 16 amino acids. CDR3 nucleotide sequence: TGTGCCAGCTCACCAACCGAACAGGGTGCGGGATCACCCCTCCACCTT. Its translation is CASSPTEQGAGSPLHL.

The chain joins TRBV10-2 to TRBJ2-5; a weak D match, TRBD2 (6 bases). The germline V gene encodes CDR1 WSHSY and CDR2 SAAADI. This CDR3 region has 13 residues. Trimming shortened V by 7 bases and J by 1 base, and 10 bases separated the two germline ends. The CDR3 DNA follows: TGCGCCAGCACCAGGGACTCCCAAGAGACCCAGTACTTC. Translation gives CASTRDSQETQYF.

A note on this clone: One end of the junction varies from germline; a read error may be responsible. The chain has TRBV6-5 and TRBJ1-1, with a tentative D call TRBD1 (6 bases). This CDR3 spans 14 amino acids. Germline CDR1 MNHEY, CDR2 SVGAGI. CDR3 in amino acids: CAISESQGGSEAFF. CDR3 in DNA: TGTGCCATCAGTGAGTCTCAAGGGGGGTCTGAAGCTTTCTTT.

This chain uses TRBV11-2 with TRBJ1-2; D gene unclear. CDR3 size: 13 residues. Germline CDR1 and CDR2: SGHAT and FQNNGV. V lost 5 bases and J 0 bases, leaving 7 bases between the germline ends. The CDR3 here is CASSEVANYGYTF. CDR3 DNA sequence: TGTGCCAGCAGCGAGGTAGCTAACTATGGCTACACCTTC.

This clone was counted once. The chain links TRBV7-3 to TRBJ2-7, with 7 bases identical to TRBD2. The CDR3 length is 14 residues. Germline V gene lookup returns CDR1 SGHTA and CDR2 FQGTGA. With 8 bases clipped from V and 0 bases from J, the junction kept 7 bases outside the gene matches. DNA for the CDR3: TGTGCCAGCTCCGGGGGGTTTAGCTCCTACGAGCAGTACTTC. Protein sequence: CASSGGFSSYEQYF.

The rearrangement joins TRBV19 to TRBJ1-5; D is unresolved. Germline CDR1 and CDR2: LNHDA and SQIVND (reference sequence). The CDR3 extends over 13 amino acids. V lost 10 bases, J lost 0 bases, and 10 bases lay in between. DNA for the CDR3: TGTGCCACATCGTCAACTAGCAATCAGCCCCAGCATTTT. Protein sequence: CATSSTSNQPQHF.

The sample holds one count of this clone. The chain links TRBV6-6 to TRBJ1-2; D possibly corresponds to TRBD1 (5 bases). CDR3 size: 12 residues. V was clipped by 7 bases and J by 2 bases, with 8 bases between them. The germline V gene encodes CDR1 MNHNY and CDR2 SVGAGI (reference sequence). CDR3 sequence reads: CASTTGNYGYTF. For the CDR3, the DNA is TGTGCCAGCACTACAGGAAACTATGGCTACACCTTC.

This chain links TRBV19 with TRBJ1-5, with unresolved D. This CDR3 is built from 13 residues. Germline V gene lookup returns CDR1 LNHDA and CDR2 SQIVND (reference sequence). Trimming took off 1 base at V and 2 bases at J, with 3 bases between the two ends. CDR3 sequence reads: CASSIAGNQPQHF. CDR3 nucleotide sequence: TGTGCCAGTAGTATAGCAGGCAATCAGCCCCAGCATTTT.

The V and J genes are TRBV7-3 and TRBJ1-5; D gene uncertain. Trimming stripped 5 bases from V and 0 bases from J, with 14 bases between. This CDR3 has 16 amino acids. Germline V lookup: CDR1 SGHTA, CDR2 FQGTGA. The chain's CDR3 is CASSLPGGSSNQPQHF. The CDR3 DNA reads TGTGCCAGCAGCCTCCCGGGCGGGAGTAGCAATCAGCCCCAGCATTTT.

The chain employs TRBV7-9 and TRBJ1-2, with 7 positions matching TRBD1. Germline CDR1 and CDR2: SEHNR and FQNEAQ (reference sequence). The CDR3 consists of 14 residues. The V and J ends lost 2 bases and 4 bases, in that order; junction bases with no gene match: 4. CDR3 nucleotide sequence: TGTGCCAGCAGCTTACAGGGGGGGCTCTATGGCTACACCTTC. As protein: CASSLQGGLYGYTF.

The rearrangement uses TRBV12-5 and TRBJ2-3; 7 bases map to TRBD1. There are 12 residues in the CDR3. The J segment lost 5 bases and the V segment lost 4 bases, leaving 0 bases of the junction unmatched. The germline CDR1 and CDR2 sequences are LGHNT and FRNRAP. Here the CDR3 DNA reads TGTGCTAGTGGTTCAGGGGGAGATACGCAGTATTTT. Translated, it gives CASGSGGDTQYF.

The chain carries TRBV19 and TRBJ1-2; D not certain. The CDR3 is made up of 14 amino acids. The ends were cut back, 10 bases at V and 5 bases at J, with 20 bases in the middle. Germline V gene data show CDR1 as LNHDA and CDR2 as SQIVND (reference sequence). The CDR3 coding sequence is TGTGCCACCCTAGGGTCCTCCTCCGGGTATGGCTACACCTTC. Its translation: CATLGSSSGYGYTF.

The CDR3 DNA sequence: TGTGCCAGCAGCCTGGGGGTGGGGCCAGATACGCAGTATTTT. Encoded protein: CASSLGVGPDTQYF. V and J are TRBV7-3 and TRBJ2-3; D possibly matches TRBD1 or TRBD2 (5 bases each). V was cut by 5 bases and J by 4 bases, with 13 bases left in between. The CDR3 length is 14 residues. Germline CDR1 and CDR2: SGHTA and FQGTGA.

J is TRBJ1-5 and V is TRBV2; D ambiguous. The germline gives CDR1 SNHLY, CDR2 FYNNEI. The V end was cut by 6 bases, the J end by 3 bases, with 24 bases between. The CDR3 extends over 18 amino acids. The CDR3 DNA reads as TGTGCCAGCAGCGAGGTCCCTCACCCCGGTTGGGTCAATCAGCCCCAGCATTTT. Residues: CASSEVPHPGWVNQPQHF.

This clone was seen a single time. The rearrangement uses TRBV7-2 and TRBJ1-1; D is unclear. The germline gives CDR1 SGHTA, CDR2 FQGNSA. V gave up 2 bases and J gave up 11 bases, with 12 bases separating them. This CDR3 has 12 residues. The CDR3 region has the DNA TGTGCCAGCAGCTTACCCCTGAGCGGGGCTTTCTTT. This encodes CASSLPLSGAFF. The full variable domain, rest sourced from reference TRBV7-2 and TRBJ1-1, is GAGVSQSPSNKVTEKGKDVELRCDPISGHTALYWYRQSLGQGLEFLIYFQGNSAPDKSGLPSDRFSAERTGGSVSTLTIQRTQQEDSAVYLCASSLPLSGAFFGQGTRLTVV.

This clone occurred once. V and J are TRBV18 and TRBJ2-6; the D gene is possibly TRBD1 (6 bases). V was cut by 4 bases and J by 0 bases, with 10 bases left in between. Looked up from germline, CDR1 is KGHSH and CDR2 is LQKENI. The CDR3 runs to 16 residues. The CDR3 sequence is CASSQYRDSGANVLTF. In nucleotides, the CDR3 is TGTGCCAGCTCACAATACAGGGACTCTGGGGCCAACGTCCTGACTTTC.

A note on this clone: Compared with germline, one end of the junction differs, possibly owing to a read error. The V and J genes are TRBV18 and TRBJ2-7, with D possibly TRBD1 on 8 matching bases. Germline V lookup: CDR1 KGHSH, CDR2 LQKENI. CDR3 length: 15 residues. The CDR3 sequence: CASSPSTDRGLLPVF. The CDR3 region has the DNA TGTGCCAGCTCACCATCAACAGACAGGGGACTATTACCGGTTTTC.

The chain links TRBV5-1 to TRBJ2-7, with 8 bases matching TRBD1. Trimming removed 1 base from V and 3 bases from J; junction bases left unmatched: 9. Per the germline V gene, CDR1 is SGHRS and CDR2 is YFSETQ. The CDR3 is 16 amino acids. The CDR3 coding sequence is TGCGCCAGCAGCTTGTCCCCCGACAGGGGATTCTACGAGCAGTACTTC. It yields the protein CASSLSPDRGFYEQYF.